Described below is a single T cell receptor beta chain sequence and its context. The germline V gene has CDR1 LGHNA and CDR2 YNFKEQ. With 1 base removed from V and 3 bases from J, the gap between germline ends came to 12 bases. The CDR3 length is 15 residues. Produced via immunoSEQ multiplex PCR; TCRdb's table is partial and in-frame only. The sample has some 350,000 clones; roughly 90% are singletons. The sample comes from a study of blood T cell repertoires in COVID-19. As for the study in general: The cDNA or gDNA used as material had been derived from T cells, B-cell-depleted T cells, or PBMCs.

The chain employs TRBV4-2 and TRBJ1-1; D call uncertain. This clonotype was obtained from a man between 18 and 35 years old with active or convalescent COVID-19. Sequencing input: peripheral blood. The CDR3 coding sequence is TGTGCCAGCAGCCAAGTTACGGGTATGGACACTGAAGCTTTCTTT. Its protein product is CASSQVTGMDTEAFF.